These 28 T cell receptor beta chains came from one sample sequenced in a study of T cells after yellow fever vaccination. TCRdb reprocessed the 5' RACE reads with MiXCR, giving one entry per CDR3 protein. The table has roughly 250,000 distinct CDR3 sequences, 10% to 15% seen once; the top ten hold about 0.54%. The source was CD4+ T cells sorted from PBMCs, collected 45 days after the yellow fever booster vaccination. All receptors derive from a man in his thirties or forties who received the YFV17D yellow fever vaccine.

V is TRBV5-8 and J is TRBJ2-1; 7 positions match TRBD2. Germline V gene sequence: CDR1 SGHTS, CDR2 YDEGEE. V was clipped by 1 base and J by 0 bases; unmatched bases: 1. This CDR3 is 15 amino acids long. CDR3 DNA: TGTGCCAGCAGCTTGAGGACTAGCTCCTACAATGAGCAGTTCTTC. It encodes CASSLRTSSYNEQFF.

The V gene is TRBV7-2, the J gene TRBJ2-5, with D perhaps being TRBD1 or TRBD2 (5 bases each). V dropped 5 bases and J dropped 4 bases, with 14 bases sitting between them. There are 14 residues in the CDR3. Germline V lookup: CDR1 SGHTA, CDR2 FQGNSA. The CDR3, as DNA: TGTGCCAGCAGCGTAAGCCGGGACCTAGAGACCCAGTACTTC. Translated: CASSVSRDLETQYF. Combining the CDR3 with reference TRBV7-2 and TRBJ2-5 gives the whole variable domain GAGVSQSPSNKVTEKGKDVELRCDPISGHTALYWYRQSLGQGLEFLIYFQGNSAPDKSGLPSDRFSAERTGGSVSTLTIQRTQQEDSAVYLCASSVSRDLETQYFGPGTRLLVL.

In its sample, this clonotype was seen a few times. This chain connects TRBV6-5 to TRBJ2-3; TRBD2 is a possible D gene (5 bases). The germline V and J ends were trimmed by 4 bases and 0 bases, with 11 bases remaining between them. Germline lookup yields CDR1 MNHEY and CDR2 SVGAGI. The CDR3 runs 15 residues. DNA for the CDR3: TGTGCCAGCAGTTCATTCCGGACTAGCACAGATACGCAGTATTTT. This encodes CASSSFRTSTDTQYF.

This clonotype was found a few times. This chain links TRBV6-5 with TRBJ1-2; D is perhaps TRBD1 (5 bases). Trimming removed 4 bases at V and 3 bases at J, with 15 bases between. The CDR3 has 15 residues. Germline-derived CDR1 and CDR2 are MNHEY and SVGAGI. CDR3 loop: CASSSAGGGDYGYTF. The CDR3 region has the DNA TGTGCCAGCAGTTCAGCTGGGGGTGGGGACTATGGCTACACCTTC.

There are a few counts of this clonotype. The V gene is TRBV6-1, the J gene TRBJ2-7, with a possible D match to TRBD2 (5 bases). The V and J ends lost 2 bases and 1 base respectively, with 9 bases between them. CDR3 length: 14 amino acids. Per the germline V gene, CDR1 is MNHNS and CDR2 is SASEGT. The CDR3 here is CASSERSGSYEQYF. For the CDR3, the DNA is TGTGCCAGCAGTGAACGGAGCGGTTCCTACGAGCAGTACTTC.

This clonotype was seen only a few times. The CDR3 spells CASSQWGSPLHF. CDR3 sequence (DNA): TGTGCCAGCAGTCAGTGGGGTTCACCCCTCCACTTT. V usage is TRBV6-5 and J usage is TRBJ1-6; D is uncertain. V was pared by 5 bases and J by 9 bases, with 8 bases between. CDR1 and CDR2 from the germline V gene are MNHEY and SVGAGI. The CDR3 contains 12 residues.

The chain couples TRBV4-2 to TRBJ2-7; D is possibly TRBD1 (5 bases). Germline assignment: CDR1 LGHNA and CDR2 YNFKEQ. The CDR3 totals 13 residues. Trimming took 1 base from V and 7 from J, leaving 11 bases between them. The CDR3 here is CASSQAPDREQYF. The CDR3 DNA is TGTGCCAGCAGCCAAGCGCCCGACAGAGAGCAGTACTTC.

In this sample, this clonotype turned up a few times. The chain joins TRBV6-5 to TRBJ2-1; D possibly corresponds to TRBD2 (6 bases). CDR1 MNHEY and CDR2 SVGAGI come from the germline V gene. CDR3 length: 12 amino acids. Trimming took off 11 bases at V and 6 bases at J, with 14 bases between the two ends. CDR3 in DNA: TGTGCCTCCGGAGGTAGCGGCAATGAGCAGTTCTTC. It codes for CASGGSGNEQFF.

This clonotype has just a few counts. V is TRBV20-1 and J is TRBJ1-5, with a weak D call TRBD1 (5 bases). The CDR3 contains 15 residues. V dropped 0 bases and J dropped 9 bases, with 18 bases sitting between them. Germline CDR1 and CDR2: DFQATT and SNEGSKA (reference sequence). CDR3 residues: CSARDKDLMGRPQHF. In nucleotides, the CDR3 is TGCAGTGCTAGAGACAAAGACCTCATGGGGCGGCCCCAGCATTTT.

There are a few counts of this clonotype. The genes are TRBV11-3 and TRBJ2-1; 9 bases are shared with TRBD2. The V gene's germline CDR1 is SGHNT and CDR2 YENEEA. V shed 3 bases, J shed 9 bases, and the junction held 9 bases outside the gene matches. The CDR3 is 15 amino acids. CDR3 sequence (DNA): TGTGCCAGCAGCTTTCGGGGAGCGGGAGGAGGTGAGCAGTTCTTC. Amino acids: CASSFRGAGGGEQFF.

The rearrangement joins TRBV7-9 to TRBJ2-4; D is tentatively TRBD1 or TRBD2 (5 bases each). Trimming took off 6 bases at V and 0 bases at J, with 12 bases between the two ends. CDR3 length: 15 amino acids. In germline, CDR1 is SEHNR, CDR2 FQNEAQ (reference sequence). CDR3 residues: CASSPGALAKNIQYF. The CDR3 bases are TGTGCCAGCAGTCCCGGGGCACTAGCCAAAAACATTCAGTACTTC.

This clonotype was detected a few times. The chain recombines TRBV18 with TRBJ2-7, with D unclear. Germline V gene data show CDR1 as KGHSH and CDR2 as LQKENI. The CDR3 consists of 13 residues. V was trimmed by 2 bases and J by 2 bases, leaving 7 bases between them. This CDR3 is CASSPEQTYEQYF. DNA for the CDR3: TGTGCCAGCTCACCAGAACAGACCTACGAGCAGTACTTC.

The table lists this clonotype with a few counts. V usage is TRBV12-3 or TRBV12-4 and J usage is TRBJ2-2; 9 nucleotides align to TRBD1. J was trimmed by 7 bases and V by 7 bases; bases with no gene match: 10. The CDR3 is 15 amino acids. The CDR3 nucleotides read TGTGCCAGCACCGCCGGGACAGGGTGGGGCGGGGAGCTGTTTTTT. The encoded protein is CASTAGTGWGGELFF.

This clonotype appeared many times. The rearrangement joins TRBV11-2 to TRBJ2-7, with 7 bases matching TRBD1. Germline CDR1 and CDR2: SGHAT and FQNNGV. With 4 bases clipped from V and 1 base from J, the junction kept 7 bases outside the gene matches. The CDR3 runs to 15 residues. Here the CDR3 DNA reads TGTGCCAGCAGCTCAGTTGGGACAGCATCCTACGAGCAGTACTTC. Residues: CASSSVGTASYEQYF.

This clonotype has just a few counts. The rearrangement links TRBV12-3 or TRBV12-4 to TRBJ2-7, with TRBD2 matching 11 bases. Trimming removed 6 bases from V and 3 bases from J; junction bases left unmatched: 7. This CDR3 spans 15 amino acids. The CDR3 loop is CASSTTSGRFYEQYF. Here the CDR3 DNA reads TGTGCCAGCAGCACAACTAGCGGGAGATTCTACGAGCAGTACTTC.

V usage is TRBV7-2 and J usage is TRBJ2-1, with TRBD1 matching 8 bases. V gave up 1 base and J gave up 11 bases; unmatched junction bases: 13. The CDR3 contains 16 residues. The germline gives CDR1 SGHTA, CDR2 FQGNSA. The CDR3: CASSLEPGQGPMKQFF. DNA of the CDR3: TGTGCCAGCAGCTTAGAACCCGGACAGGGTCCCATGAAGCAGTTCTTC. Drawing the rest from reference TRBV7-2 and TRBJ2-1, the complete variable domain is GAGVSQSPSNKVTEKGKDVELRCDPISGHTALYWYRQSLGQGLEFLIYFQGNSAPDKSGLPSDRFSAERTGGSVSTLTIQRTQQEDSAVYLCASSLEPGQGPMKQFFGPGTRLTVL.

The gene calls are TRBV20-1 and TRBJ2-7; D is unresolved. There are 15 residues in the CDR3. CDR1 is DFQATT, CDR2 SNEGSKA, per germline (reference sequence). V lost 0 bases and J 7 bases, leaving 19 bases between the germline ends. CDR3 in amino acids: CSARDLSTPLGEQYF. The CDR3 region has the DNA TGCAGTGCTAGAGATCTTAGTACCCCCCTGGGGGAGCAGTACTTC.

This clonotype was observed a handful of times. The V and J genes are TRBV7-9 and TRBJ2-5; the D call may be TRBD1 or TRBD2 (5 bases each). CDR1 is SEHNR and CDR2 is FQNEAQ in the germline V gene (reference sequence). The V gene lost 4 bases and the J gene lost 4 bases, with 16 bases spanning the gap. This CDR3 comprises 15 residues. The CDR3 region is CASSWGSRGTETQYF. CDR3 sequence (DNA): TGTGCCAGCAGCTGGGGGTCTCGAGGGACAGAGACCCAGTACTTC. Drawing the rest from reference TRBV7-9 and TRBJ2-5, the complete variable domain is DTGVSQNPRHKITKRGQNVTFRCDPISEHNRLYWYRQTLGQGPEFLTYFQNEAQLEKSRLLSDRFSAERPKGSFSTLEIQRTEQGDSAMYLCASSWGSRGTETQYFGPGTRLLVL.

This clonotype has a handful of counts. The chain links TRBV3-1 to TRBJ2-1, with TRBD2 matching over 10 bases. CDR1 and CDR2 from the germline V gene are LGHDT and YNNKEL (reference sequence). This CDR3 has 20 amino acids. J gave up 5 bases and V 0 bases, and 16 bases lay outside the gene matches. Written as DNA, the CDR3 is TGTGCCAGCAGCCAAGAGAGGTACAGCGGGAGGGCCCCACACCACAATGAGCAGTTCTTC. Encoded protein: CASSQERYSGRAPHHNEQFF.

The chain links TRBV5-5 to TRBJ2-1, with a possible D match to TRBD2 (5 bases). Germline CDR1 SGHKS, CDR2 YYEKEE (reference sequence). The ends were cut back, 3 bases at V and 0 bases at J, with 10 bases in the middle. This CDR3 has 15 amino acids. CDR3: CASSWRAGSYNEQFF. CDR3 bases: TGTGCCAGCAGCTGGCGCGCGGGCTCCTACAATGAGCAGTTCTTC.

This clonotype has more than one count but fewer than ten. The CDR3 DNA reads as TGTGCCCTAAGGGCCGTGGCGGGAGGGCCTGAGGCCTACAATGAGCAGTTCTTC. Its translation is CALRAVAGGPEAYNEQFF. The rearrangement joins TRBV7-8 to TRBJ2-1; 9 positions match TRBD2. Germline V lookup: CDR1 SGHVS, CDR2 FQNEAQ. After removal of 11 bases from V and 2 bases from J, the junction contained 19 bases not matched to a gene. This CDR3 is built from 18 residues. Full variable domain (rest looked up from reference TRBV7-8 and TRBJ2-1): GAGVSQSPRYKVAKRGQDVALRCDPISGHVSLFWYQQALGQGPEFLTYFQNEAQLDKSGLPSDRFFAERPEGSVSTLKIQRTQQEDSAVYLCALRAVAGGPEAYNEQFFGPGTRLTVL.

This clonotype was seen once. This chain joins TRBV3-1 and TRBJ2-2, with a possible D match to TRBD2 (5 bases). V was pared by 4 bases and J by 10 bases, with 22 bases between. This CDR3 is 16 amino acids long. CDR1 is LGHDT and CDR2 is YNNKEL in the germline V gene (reference sequence). The CDR3 DNA sequence: TGTGCCAGCAGCCCCGAGCAGCGAGCGGTTCACGTGGAGCTGTTTTTT. Translating gives CASSPEQRAVHVELFF.

The chain combines TRBV18 with TRBJ1-2; D not resolved. V was cut by 5 bases and J by 5 bases, with 18 bases left in between. The CDR3 spans 15 residues. In germline, CDR1 is KGHSH, CDR2 LQKENI. The CDR3 here is CASSGSGLAEYGYTF. CDR3 nucleotides: TGTGCCAGCTCAGGTTCCGGGTTAGCGGAATATGGCTACACCTTC.

The chain has TRBV6-1 and TRBJ2-3; D unclear. Germline V gives CDR1 MNHNS, CDR2 SASEGT. The CDR3 is made up of 14 amino acids. V was pared by 0 bases and J by 1 base, with 5 bases between. CDR3 amino acids: CASSEAGRTDTQYF. For the CDR3, the DNA is TGTGCCAGCAGTGAAGCGGGTCGCACAGATACGCAGTATTTT.

The V and J genes are TRBV2 and TRBJ2-3; D gene uncertain. CDR3 length equals 14 residues. V was trimmed by 7 bases and J by 2 bases, leaving 13 bases between them. Germline assignment: CDR1 SNHLY and CDR2 FYNNEI. CDR3 sequence reads: CASKEKSYTDTQYF. CDR3 sequence (DNA): TGTGCCAGCAAGGAAAAGTCGTACACAGATACGCAGTATTTT.

About this clonotype: A read error may explain this, as a much larger clone is one base away. The rearrangement links TRBV11-2 to TRBJ2-5; no definite D call. This CDR3 is 13 amino acids long. The V gene lost 9 bases and the J gene lost 1 base, with 12 bases spanning the gap. Germline V gene lookup returns CDR1 SGHAT and CDR2 FQNNGV. The CDR3 sequence: CARSPNPQETQYF. The CDR3 DNA is TGTGCCAGGAGCCCCAACCCCCAAGAGACCCAGTACTTC.

This clonotype was recorded a few times. The V gene is TRBV28, the J gene TRBJ1-1; D not certain. Germline V gene lookup returns CDR1 MDHEN and CDR2 SYDVKM. V was cut by 2 bases and J by 1 base, with 11 bases left in between. The CDR3 covers 15 residues. This CDR3 reads CASSLVWGKNTEAFF. In nucleotides, the CDR3 is TGTGCCAGCAGTTTAGTTTGGGGAAAGAACACTGAAGCTTTCTTT. Drawing the rest from reference TRBV28 and TRBJ1-1, the complete variable domain is DVKVTQSSRYLVKRTGEKVFLECVQDMDHENMFWYRQDPGLGLRLIYFSYDVKMKEKGDIPEGYSVSREKKERFSLILESASTNQTSMYLCASSLVWGKNTEAFFGQGTRLTVV.

V usage is TRBV30 and J usage is TRBJ2-3; D tentatively fits TRBD1 or TRBD2 (7 bases each). Germline V lookup: CDR1 GTSNPN, CDR2 SVGIG (reference sequence). V was shortened by 0 bases and J by 5 bases, with 12 bases between the two germline ends. CDR3 length: 14 amino acids. CDR3 nucleotide sequence: TGTGCCTGGAGTGTGCAGGGGGGGATAGATACGCAGTATTTT. Translated: CAWSVQGGIDTQYF.